This T cell receptor beta chain was retrieved from a study of siplizumab effects on memory and regulatory T cells. Overall study findings and caveats: Naive T cells appeared more diverse than memory cells and seemed to be major alloresponse contributors.

Worth noting for this clone: As yet, its antigen is unknown.

V was pared by 3 bases and J by 0 bases, with 12 bases between. CDR3 size: 16 residues. Germline V gene sequence: CDR1 SEHNR, CDR2 FQNEAQ (reference sequence). Assay used: immunoSEQ multiplex PCR; TCRdb lists only in-frame clones, some missing. The data contain 100,000 or so clones, 90% to 95% of them singletons. The sequence was collected from a human donor in good health. The sequenced sample was Tregs sorted from blood. V gene TRBV7-9 combines with J gene TRBJ1-3; maybe TRBD1 (5 bases). Here the CDR3 reads CASSFEQAISGNTIYF. The CDR3 DNA sequence: TGTGCCAGCAGCTTCGAACAGGCTATCTCTGGAAACACCATATATTTT.